This TCR beta chain originates from a study of T cell responses to AZD1222 COVID-19 vaccine. Study outcomes and limitations: Just a handful of people given AZD1222 tested seropositive at baseline. Donors, mostly white British, included more females; clonal diversity was possibly underestimated. Repertoires were collected only later (after the peak T cell response had occurred).

TCRdb's copy holds only in-frame clones and misses some; the assay was immunoSEQ multiplex PCR. The sample has 65,000 to 95,000 clones; 75% to 85% are singletons. Details on this clone: Its antigen is undetermined.

Per the germline V gene, CDR1 is SNHLY and CDR2 is FYNNEI. V was cut by 3 bases and J by 7 bases, with 13 bases left in between. The CDR3 is 14 residues long. The TCR comes from an adult in good health. The chain joins TRBV2 to TRBJ1-5; possible D gene TRBD1, 6 bases. The specimen comprised peripheral blood, sampled on day 0 of AZD1222 vaccination. The CDR3 protein is CASSDHRVEQPQHF. The CDR3 region has the DNA TGTGCCAGCAGTGACCACAGGGTGGAACAGCCCCAGCATTTT.